The 5 T cell receptor beta chains in this list originate from one sample, sequenced in a study of T cells expressing NK-cell markers. TCRdb reprocessed the 5' RACE reads and stores each CDR3 protein as one record, lacking DNA. Across 150,000 or so distinct CDR3 sequences, the top ten clones capture around 18% of the sample. Material: blood T cells: a sorted CD56 or NKG2C T cell subset, CD4+ or CD8+ T cells, or bulk PBMC T cells (not recorded which). All receptors come from a woman between 18 and 69 years old in good health.

The chain joins TRBV10-3 to TRBJ1-4; the TCRdb call, TRBD1, lacks DNA for checking. The CDR3 runs 14 residues. CDR1 is ENHRY, CDR2 SYGVKD, per germline. The CDR3 here is CAIRSDRGNEKLFF.

The V call is TRBV20-1, the J call TRBJ2-2; without DNA, the TCRdb call of TRBD1 cannot be checked. Germline loops: CDR1 DFQATT, CDR2 SNEGSKA (reference sequence). This CDR3 spans 12 amino acids. The CDR3 is CSASRGPGELFF.

J is TRBJ2-1 and V is TRBV28; TCRdb's assignment of TRBD1 cannot be checked, as there is no DNA. The CDR3 covers 15 residues. From germline, CDR1 is MDHEN and CDR2 SYDVKM. CDR3 loop: CASSLSGGKYNEQFF.

This sequence joins TRBV5-1 and TRBJ2-5; the D call of TRBD1 rests on TCRdb alone, since no DNA is present to check it. The CDR3 runs to 17 residues. The germline CDR1 and CDR2 sequences are SGHRS and YFSETQ. CDR3 sequence reads: CASSPLTITGGAETQYF.

The CDR3 sequence: CASSFRSGANVLTF. This chain uses TRBV12-3 or TRBV12-4 with TRBJ2-6. The CDR3 runs 14 residues.